The 29 T cell receptor beta chains reported below all come from one sample, sequenced in a study of cytomegalovirus exposure and HLA in healthy donors. This PCR relied on a set of 60 Vbeta primers and 13 Jbeta primers. TCRdb's copy holds only in-frame clones and misses some; the assay was immunoSEQ multiplex PCR. The data contain 150,000 to 200,000 clones, roughly 85% of them seen just once; the ten biggest clones take up nearly 6.5%. The material sequenced was PBMCs. These receptors were collected from a middle-aged man in good health and CMV-seropositive.

The chain links TRBV11-3 to TRBJ1-1; possible D gene TRBD1, 5 bases. This CDR3 is 11 amino acids long. The V gene lost 0 bases and the J gene lost 11 bases, with 7 bases spanning the gap. Germline V lookup: CDR1 SGHNT, CDR2 YENEEA. CDR3 residues: CASSLEGVAFF. The CDR3 DNA is TGTGCCAGCAGCTTAGAAGGGGTGGCTTTCTTT.

The rearrangement links TRBV7-9 to TRBJ1-3; 7 bases match TRBD1. Trimming cost V 5 bases and J 0 bases; bases outside gene matches: 4. Germline lookup yields CDR1 SEHNR and CDR2 FQNEAQ (reference sequence). CDR3 length: 15 amino acids. The CDR3 sequence: CASSLRGNSGNTIYF. The CDR3 DNA reads TGTGCCAGCAGCCTCAGGGGGAACTCTGGAAACACCATATATTTT.

This chain joins TRBV4-1 and TRBJ2-7; 8 nucleotides line up with TRBD2. The V and J ends lost 1 base and 5 bases, in that order; junction bases with no gene match: 7. CDR3 length: 15 amino acids. Germline CDR1 is MGHRA and CDR2 is YSYEKL. The DNA of the CDR3 is TGCGCCAGCAGCCAAGCCGGGACTAGGGTCAACGAGCAGTACTTC. This translates into CASSQAGTRVNEQYF.

The genes are TRBV7-9 and TRBJ2-1; D gene ambiguous. The CDR3 sequence is 14 residues long. V lost 5 bases and J lost 5, with 13 bases in between. CDR1 is SEHNR, CDR2 FQNEAQ, per germline (reference sequence). CDR3 in DNA: TGTGCCAGCAGCCCCCTTCCCTCGGACAATGAGCAGTTCTTC. The encoded protein is CASSPLPSDNEQFF.

The count of this clone is one. V and J are TRBV2 and TRBJ1-5; D is perhaps TRBD1 (6 bases). CDR3 length: 15 residues. V lost 8 bases to trimming and J lost 3 bases, with 17 bases between them. Germline CDR1 SNHLY, CDR2 FYNNEI. The CDR3 DNA sequence: TGTGCCAGCCATACCTCAGGGGTATCCAATCAGCCCCAGCATTTT. It yields the protein CASHTSGVSNQPQHF. The full variable domain, rest sourced from reference TRBV2 and TRBJ1-5, is EPEVTQTPSHQVTQMGQEVILRCVPISNHLYFYWYRQILGQKVEFLVSFYNNEISEKSEIFDDQFSVERPDGSNFTLKIRSTKLEDSAMYFCASHTSGVSNQPQHFGDGTRLSIL.

V usage is TRBV2 and J usage is TRBJ2-2; 8 positions agree with TRBD1. The V gene's germline CDR1 is SNHLY and CDR2 FYNNEI. The CDR3 consists of 16 residues. J gave up 3 bases and V 4 bases, and 7 bases lay outside the gene matches. CDR3 bases: TGTGCCAGCAGTGGCCGACAGGGGTGGGACACCGGGGAGCTGTTTTTT. As protein: CASSGRQGWDTGELFF.

The chain combines TRBV6-6 with TRBJ2-3; 8 bases are a match to TRBD2. Germline loops: CDR1 MNHNY, CDR2 SVGAGI (reference sequence). V trimming: 1 base; J trimming: 5 bases; junction bases outside the gene matches: 5. CDR3 size: 15 residues. The CDR3 here is CASSYWAGGRDTQYF. DNA for the CDR3: TGTGCCAGCAGTTACTGGGCGGGAGGCAGAGATACGCAGTATTTT.

The genes are TRBV7-9 and TRBJ2-7, with D maybe TRBD1 (6 bases). Trimming took 1 base from V and 5 from J, leaving 15 bases between them. Germline CDR1 SEHNR, CDR2 FQNEAQ (reference sequence). The CDR3 contains 15 residues. CDR3 region: CASSLGTGLSDEQYF. The CDR3 DNA reads as TGTGCCAGCAGCTTAGGAACAGGGTTGAGCGACGAGCAGTACTTC. Looking up the rest from reference TRBV7-9 and TRBJ2-7 gives the full variable domain: DTGVSQNPRHKITKRGQNVTFRCDPISEHNRLYWYRQTLGQGPEFLTYFQNEAQLEKSRLLSDRFSAERPKGSFSTLEIQRTEQGDSAMYLCASSLGTGLSDEQYFGPGTRLTVT.

V is TRBV19 and J is TRBJ1-5; 7 bases align to TRBD1. Per the germline V gene, CDR1 is LNHDA and CDR2 is SQIVND (reference sequence). Trimming removed 5 bases from V and 1 base from J; junction bases left unmatched: 8. This CDR3 contains 16 residues. The CDR3 is CASSPMTGPSNQPQHF. Written as DNA, the CDR3 is TGTGCCAGTAGTCCCATGACAGGGCCGAGCAATCAGCCCCAGCATTTT.

The chain carries TRBV10-1 and TRBJ2-1, with D maybe TRBD1 (6 bases). The CDR3 contains 13 residues. V lost 5 bases to trimming and J lost 6 bases, with 11 bases between them. The germline CDR1 and CDR2 sequences are WNHNN and SYGVQD (reference sequence). CDR3 coding DNA: TGCGCCAGCAGTAAGAACAGGGTCAATGAGCAGTTCTTC. Translation: CASSKNRVNEQFF.

This clone was counted between two and nine times. This chain uses TRBV5-1 with TRBJ2-2, with a weak D call TRBD1 (7 bases). Germline loops: CDR1 SGHRS, CDR2 YFSETQ. V was clipped by 4 bases and J by 8 bases, with 18 bases between them. This CDR3 region has 15 residues. The CDR3 DNA sequence: TGCGCCAGCAGCGTGCAGGGGGTGCGGGAAGGGGAGCTGTTTTTT. This gives the protein CASSVQGVREGELFF.

V is TRBV6-9 and J is TRBJ2-3, with TRBD2 as a possible D gene (5 bases). The germline gives CDR1 MNHGY, CDR2 SVAAGI. The length of the CDR3 is 14 residues. V was clipped by 3 bases and J by 4 bases, with 11 bases between them. The CDR3 protein is CASSYVPAADTQYF. As DNA, the CDR3 is TGTGCCAGCAGTTACGTGCCAGCGGCAGATACGCAGTATTTT.

Only one count was recorded for this clone. Other DNA sequences in this specimen translate into the identical CDR3. The rearrangement links TRBV19 to TRBJ2-7; D perhaps matches TRBD2 (5 bases). V lost 2 bases to trimming and J lost 6 bases, with 11 bases between them. This CDR3 contains 13 residues. In germline, CDR1 is LNHDA, CDR2 SQIVND (reference sequence). CDR3 DNA sequence: TGTGCCAGTAGTATATCTAGGGCGGGCGAGCAGTACTTC. It codes for CASSISRAGEQYF. The entire variable domain, with the rest obtained from reference TRBV19 and TRBJ2-7, is as follows: DGGITQSPKYLFRKEGQNVTLSCEQNLNHDAMYWYRQDPGQGLRLIYYSQIVNDFQKGDIAEGYSVSREKKESFPLTVTSAQKNPTAFYLCASSISRAGEQYFGPGTRLTVT.

Written as DNA, the CDR3 is TGTGCCAGCAGCTGGGGTAGCGGAACCTACGAGCAGTACTTC. Translated, it gives CASSWGSGTYEQYF. The chain carries TRBV5-6 and TRBJ2-7; D may be TRBD2 (6 bases). The CDR3 is 14 residues long. The V gene lost 3 bases and the J gene lost 2 bases, with 12 bases spanning the gap. The V gene's germline CDR1 is SGHDT and CDR2 YYEEEE.

The V call is TRBV18, the J call TRBJ1-2; possible D gene TRBD1, 5 bases. Deletions cut 2 bases from V and 5 bases from J, with 15 bases between. CDR1 is KGHSH, CDR2 LQKENI, per germline. The CDR3 loop spans 15 amino acids. The CDR3 is CASSPIEDRGYGYTF. The CDR3 DNA follows: TGTGCCAGCTCACCAATAGAGGACCGGGGGTATGGCTACACCTTC.

The chain couples TRBV7-9 to TRBJ2-7, with no clear D. In germline, CDR1 is SEHNR, CDR2 FQNEAQ (reference sequence). With 0 bases removed from V and 2 bases from J, the gap between germline ends came to 8 bases. The CDR3 covers 14 residues. CDR3 bases: TGTGCCAGCAGCTTAGCGGCCCAACCCTACGAGCAGTACTTC. Translation: CASSLAAQPYEQYF.

This clone turned up a few times. The chain joins TRBV16 to TRBJ2-7; 9 bases line up with TRBD1. J was trimmed by 2 bases and V by 2 bases; bases with no gene match: 4. CDR1 KGHSY and CDR2 FQNENV come from the germline V gene. This CDR3 spans 15 amino acids. In nucleotides, the CDR3 is TGTGCCAGCAGCCAAGGGACAGGGACCCCCTACGAGCAGTACTTC. Protein: CASSQGTGTPYEQYF. The full variable domain, completed using reference TRBV16 and TRBJ2-7, is GEEVAQTPKHLVRGEGQKAKLYCAPIKGHSYVFWYQQVLKNEFKFLISFQNENVFDETGMPKERFSAKCLPNSPCSLEIQATKLEDSAVYFCASSQGTGTPYEQYFGPGTRLTVT.

The gene calls are TRBV28 and TRBJ2-5; no reliable D call. Trimming left V 3 bases short and J 3 bases short, with 8 bases between. This CDR3 region has 13 residues. The V gene's germline CDR1 is MDHEN and CDR2 SYDVKM. The CDR3 reads CASSFGEEETQYF. CDR3 bases: TGTGCCAGCAGTTTCGGTGAAGAAGAGACCCAGTACTTC.

The chain has TRBV5-4 and TRBJ1-1, with D tentatively TRBD1 (5 bases). CDR3 length: 13 amino acids. CDR1 is SGHNT and CDR2 is YYREEE in the germline V gene (reference sequence). Trimming took off 4 bases at V and 1 base at J, with 8 bases between the two ends. CDR3 loop: CASSKDRNTEAFF. The CDR3 DNA follows: TGTGCCAGCAGCAAAGACAGGAACACTGAAGCTTTCTTT.

This chain joins TRBV6-5 and TRBJ2-3; D perhaps matches TRBD1 (6 bases). The CDR3 loop spans 15 amino acids. Germline values: CDR1 MNHEY, CDR2 SVGAGI. V was cut by 5 bases and J by 2 bases, with 14 bases left in between. The CDR3 is CASSPPGHLTDTQYF. CDR3 in DNA: TGTGCCAGCAGTCCCCCGGGACACCTCACAGATACGCAGTATTTT.

This rearrangement joins TRBV10-3 to TRBJ2-5, with 7 bases that match TRBD1. The CDR3 has 14 amino acids. Per germline, CDR1 ENHRY and CDR2 SYGVKD. J gave up 4 bases and V 4 bases, and 6 bases lay outside the gene matches. As DNA, the CDR3 is TGTGCCATCAGTGCGACAGGGCAGGGAGAGACCCAGTACTTC. Translation gives CAISATGQGETQYF.

The V gene is TRBV28, the J gene TRBJ2-5, with 10 bases fitting TRBD2. The CDR3 is made up of 16 amino acids. The J segment lost 5 bases and the V segment lost 5 bases, leaving 11 bases of the junction unmatched. Germline V CDR1 and CDR2: MDHEN, SYDVKM. The CDR3 sequence: CASSRPSGRAIETQYF. The CDR3 coding sequence is TGTGCCAGCAGTCGACCAAGCGGGAGGGCAATTGAGACCCAGTACTTC.

The chain links TRBV28 to TRBJ2-5; the D gene is possibly TRBD2 (5 bases). The CDR3 length is 16 residues. CDR1 and CDR2 (germline): MDHEN, SYDVKM. V was pared by 3 bases and J by 1 base, with 15 bases between. The CDR3, as DNA: TGTGCCAGCAGTTTTCGTTACAACAGCGGCCAAGAGACCCAGTACTTC. As protein: CASSFRYNSGQETQYF.

Only one count was recorded for this clone. V usage is TRBV6-1 and J usage is TRBJ2-7; a weak D match, TRBD1 (6 bases). Between the trimmed V and J ends, which lost 2 bases and 5 bases, there was a span of 16 bases. CDR3 length: 15 amino acids. CDR1 and CDR2 from the germline V gene are MNHNS and SASEGT. CDR3 in DNA: TGTGCCAGCAGTGAAAGCTGGACAGTGTACGACGAGCAGTACTTC. Amino acid sequence: CASSESWTVYDEQYF.

As concerns this clone: One end of the junction does not line up with germline, which may come from a read error. The CDR3, as DNA: TGTGCCAGCAGTCTAGGGGAAAACAGTCAGTACTTC. The encoded protein is CASSLGENSQYF. The chain has TRBV2 and TRBJ2-4; D perhaps matches TRBD1 (5 bases). Germline V gene sequence: CDR1 SNHLY, CDR2 FYNNEI. CDR3 length: 12 amino acids.

This clone was detected only once. The V and J genes are TRBV5-1 and TRBJ2-3, with 8 bases identical to TRBD2. The length of the CDR3 is 17 residues. Germline V gene data show CDR1 as SGHRS and CDR2 as YFSETQ. J gave up 4 bases and V 0 bases, and 10 bases lay outside the gene matches. The DNA of the CDR3 is TGCGCCAGCAGCTTGGGTCCCCAAACGGGAGGGTCAGATACGCAGTATTTT. This codes for CASSLGPQTGGSDTQYF. Based on the CDR3 plus reference TRBV5-1 and TRBJ2-3, the full variable domain is KAGVTQTPRYLIKTRGQQVTLSCSPISGHRSVSWYQQTPGQGLQFLFEYFSETQRNKGNFPGRFSGRQFSNSRSEMNVSTLELGDSALYLCASSLGPQTGGSDTQYFGPGTRLTVL.

This rearrangement joins TRBV10-1 to TRBJ1-6; D gene ambiguous. V lost 5 bases to trimming and J lost 7 bases, with 12 bases between them. The CDR3 loop spans 14 amino acids. Germline loops: CDR1 WNHNN, CDR2 SYGVQD (reference sequence). CDR3 sequence (DNA): TGCGCCAGCAGTCGGCAGGTCGGAAATTCACCCCTCCACTTT. This encodes CASSRQVGNSPLHF.

The chain carries TRBV7-2 and TRBJ2-5, with 11 positions matching TRBD2. V dropped 1 base and J dropped 1; count of bases not matched to a gene: 8. The CDR3 is made up of 18 amino acids. Germline V lookup: CDR1 SGHTA, CDR2 FQGNSA. Here the CDR3 reads CASSLVVAGGPLQETQYF. The CDR3 DNA sequence: TGTGCCAGCAGCTTAGTGGTAGCGGGAGGGCCTCTCCAAGAGACCCAGTACTTC.

This chain uses TRBV28 with TRBJ1-1; D perhaps matches TRBD1 (6 bases). The length of the CDR3 is 14 residues. The V end lost 4 bases, the J end lost 8 bases, and 17 bases lay between the germline ends. Germline V lookup: CDR1 MDHEN, CDR2 SYDVKM. The CDR3 spells CASSYAGTKDEAFF. DNA of the CDR3: TGTGCCAGCAGTTACGCCGGGACAAAAGACGAAGCTTTCTTT.